These T cell receptor beta chains were read from a single sample in a study of siplizumab effects on memory and regulatory T cells. TCRdb's copy holds only in-frame clones and misses some; the assay was immunoSEQ multiplex PCR. The sample lists 95,000 to 100,000 clones; roughly 91% were seen once. Sequenced input: non-Treg CD4+ T cells sorted from blood. Receptor source: a human donor in good health. Each CDR3 is given with its conserved first and last residue. The D gene is left open where the match is weak. Expanded clones get a size class; other rows say once, few or many, or leave the size out.

J gene | D gene | V gene | clone size | CDR3 DNA | CDR3 protein
TRBJ2-7 | . | TRBV10-3 | . | TGTGCCAGTCGACAGTTCACCTACGAGCAGTACTTC | CASRQFTYEQYF
TRBJ2-3 | TRBD1 | TRBV20-1 | . | TGCAGTGGACAGGGGCAAGATACGCAGTATTTT | CSGQGQDTQYF
TRBJ1-1 | TRBD1 | TRBV5-1 | . | TGCGCCAGCAGCTCCGGGGACAGGGCGAACACTGAAGCTTTCTTT | CASSSGDRANTEAFF
TRBJ2-5 | TRBD1 | TRBV5-5 | . | TGTGCCAGCAGCCAAGGGACAGGGACAAAGACCCAGTACTTC | CASSQGTGTKTQYF
TRBJ1-1 | . | TRBV30 | once | TGTGCCTGGAGTAAGGGGGGGCTCAGGGACACTGAAGCTTTCTTT | CAWSKGGLRDTEAFF
TRBJ2-1 | . | TRBV6-1 | . | TGTGCCAGCAGTGAATACGGGGGAGGCTACAATGAGCAGTTCTTC | CASSEYGGGYNEQFF
TRBJ2-2 | . | TRBV5-1 | . | TGCGCCAGCAGCTTGGGTGGGAACACCGGGGAGCTGTTTTTT | CASSLGGNTGELFF
TRBJ2-1 | . | TRBV14 | . | TGTGCCAGCAGCCAATTTGATCTAGCCGGCCTGTCCTACAATGAGCAGTTCTTC | CASSQFDLAGLSYNEQFF
TRBJ2-3 | TRBD1 | TRBV29-1 | . | TGCAGCGAAGATGACAGGGGGACAGATACGCAGTATTTT | CSEDDRGTDTQYF
TRBJ2-7 | TRBD1 | TRBV5-6 | once | TGTGCCAGCAGCTTGTATTGGACAGGGGACGAGCAGTACTTC | CASSLYWTGDEQYF
TRBJ2-1 | . | TRBV6-5 | . | TGTGCCACCGCCAGAGATGTGAATGAGCAGTTCTTC | CATARDVNEQFF
TRBJ1-1 | . | TRBV29-1 | . | TGCAGCGTCTATACCACGGACAGCCCGAGTCAAGCTTTCTTT | CSVYTTDSPSQAFF
TRBJ2-1 | TRBD2 | TRBV19 | . | TGTGCCAGTAGTGCAAGGACTAGCAGCTACTACAATGAGCAGTTCTTC | CASSARTSSYYNEQFF
TRBJ1-1 | . | TRBV7-2 | . | TGTGCCAGCAGCCCAGGACCTCTGGTGAACACTGAAGCTTTCTTT | CASSPGPLVNTEAFF
TRBJ2-5 | . | TRBV5-1 | . | TGCGCCAGCAGCTTGGCAGACATTCCGACAGAGACCCAGTACTTC | CASSLADIPTETQYF
TRBJ1-1 | . | TRBV18 | . | TGTGCCAGCTCCCTGACACCGAACACTGAAGCTTTCTTT | CASSLTPNTEAFF
TRBJ1-4 | . | TRBV28 | . | TGTGCCAGCAGTTGGGGGAGGGGGAGGGAAAAACTGTTTTTT | CASSWGRGREKLFF
TRBJ2-4 | . | TRBV23-1 | . | TGCGCCAGCAGTCAATCGTTCGGGCAGGGCCTTCCCAAAAACATTCAGTACTTC | CASSQSFGQGLPKNIQYF
TRBJ2-7 | TRBD2 | TRBV2 | . | TGTGCCAGCAGTGCCGGCGGGAGCTACGAGCAGTACTTC | CASSAGGSYEQYF
TRBJ2-3 | . | TRBV25-1 | . | TGTGCCAGCAGTGGTCTAGGAGATACGCAGTATTTT | CASSGLGDTQYF
TRBJ1-5 | . | TRBV6-1 | . | TGTGCCAGCAGTGAAGCCTTCAATCAGCCCCAGCATTTT | CASSEAFNQPQHF
TRBJ2-7 | TRBD2 | TRBV11-2 | . | TGTGCCAGCAGCCGTTTGGGGGAGGGTTCCTACGAGCAGTACTTC | CASSRLGEGSYEQYF